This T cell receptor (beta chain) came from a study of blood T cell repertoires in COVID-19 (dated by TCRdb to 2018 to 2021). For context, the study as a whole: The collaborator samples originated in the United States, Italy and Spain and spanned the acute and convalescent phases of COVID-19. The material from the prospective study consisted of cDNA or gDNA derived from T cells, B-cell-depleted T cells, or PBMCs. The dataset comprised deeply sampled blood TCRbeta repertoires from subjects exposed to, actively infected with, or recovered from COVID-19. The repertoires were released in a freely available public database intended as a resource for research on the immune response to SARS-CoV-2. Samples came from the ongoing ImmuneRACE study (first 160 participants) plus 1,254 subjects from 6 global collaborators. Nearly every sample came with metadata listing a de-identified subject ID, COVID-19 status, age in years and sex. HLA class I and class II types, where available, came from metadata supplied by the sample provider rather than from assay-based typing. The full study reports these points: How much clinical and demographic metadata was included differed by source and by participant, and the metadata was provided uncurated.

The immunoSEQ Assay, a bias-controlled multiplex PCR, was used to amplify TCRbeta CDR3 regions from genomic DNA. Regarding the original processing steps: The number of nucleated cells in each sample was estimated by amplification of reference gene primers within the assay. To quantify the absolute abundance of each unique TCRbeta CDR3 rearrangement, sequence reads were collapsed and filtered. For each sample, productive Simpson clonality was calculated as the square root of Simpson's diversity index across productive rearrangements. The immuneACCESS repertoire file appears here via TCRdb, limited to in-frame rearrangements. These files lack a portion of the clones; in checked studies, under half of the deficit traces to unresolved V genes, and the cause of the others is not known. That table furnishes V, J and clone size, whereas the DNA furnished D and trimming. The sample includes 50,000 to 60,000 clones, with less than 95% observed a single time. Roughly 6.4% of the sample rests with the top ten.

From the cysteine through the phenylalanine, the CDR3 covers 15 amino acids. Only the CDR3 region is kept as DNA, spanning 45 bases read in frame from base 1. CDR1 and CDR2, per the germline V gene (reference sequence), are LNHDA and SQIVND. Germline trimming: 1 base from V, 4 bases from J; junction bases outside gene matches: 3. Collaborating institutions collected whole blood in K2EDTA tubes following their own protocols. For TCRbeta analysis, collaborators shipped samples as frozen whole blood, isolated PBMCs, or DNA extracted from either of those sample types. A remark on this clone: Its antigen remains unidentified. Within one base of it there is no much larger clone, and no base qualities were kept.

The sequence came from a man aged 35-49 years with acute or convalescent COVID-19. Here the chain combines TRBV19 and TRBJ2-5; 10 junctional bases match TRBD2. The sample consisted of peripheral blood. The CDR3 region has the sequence CASSIAASGRETQYF. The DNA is TGTGCCAGTAGTATAGCGGCTAGCGGGAGAGAGACCCAGTACTTC. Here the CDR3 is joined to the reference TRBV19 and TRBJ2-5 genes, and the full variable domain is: DGGITQSPKYLFRKEGQNVTLSCEQNLNHDAMYWYRQDPGQGLRLIYYSQIVNDFQKGDIAEGYSVSREKKESFPLTVTSAQKNPTAFYLCASSIAASGRETQYFGPGTRLLVL.